Sequencing of this T cell receptor (beta chain) was carried out in a study of beta chain features in type 1 diabetes. It was one heparinised blood draw, averaging approximately 100 mL, that each donor gave. Trimming left V 0 bases short and J 7 bases short, with 6 bases between. The CDR3 consists of 11 residues. Germline CDR1 reads DFQATT; CDR2 reads SNEGSKA (reference sequence). The authors reverse transcribed all of the isolated RNA, so sequencing captured expressed TCRB transcripts. Produced via immunoSEQ multiplex PCR; TCRdb's table is partial and in-frame only. This table has approximately 100,000 clones, about 40% appearing once.

The source material was stem cell memory CD4+ T cells from blood. This clonotype originated in a woman between 18 and 30 years old in good health. V is TRBV20-1 and J is TRBJ1-2; D gene uncertain. CDR3 region: CSARDPGGYTF. CDR3 sequence (DNA): TGCAGTGCTAGAGATCCCGGTGGCTACACCTTC.